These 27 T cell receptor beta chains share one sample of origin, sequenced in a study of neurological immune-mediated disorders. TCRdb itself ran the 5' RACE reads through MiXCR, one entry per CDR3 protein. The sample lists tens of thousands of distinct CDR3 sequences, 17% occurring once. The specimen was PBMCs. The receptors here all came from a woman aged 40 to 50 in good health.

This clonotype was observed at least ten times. The CDR3 bases are TGCGCCAGCAGCTTGTTTAACGGGGAGCTGTTTTTT. Translating gives CASSLFNGELFF. This chain connects TRBV5-1 to TRBJ2-2, with D uncertain. This CDR3 contains 12 residues. Germline V lookup: CDR1 SGHRS, CDR2 YFSETQ. The V end was cut by 1 base, the J end by 7 bases, with 5 bases between.

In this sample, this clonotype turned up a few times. The chain's CDR3 is CASSEDFGDIQYF. The CDR3 nucleotides are TGTGCCAGCAGTGAGGACTTTGGGGACATTCAGTACTTC. This chain uses TRBV6-1 with TRBJ2-4; D is perhaps TRBD2 (5 bases). The CDR3 is made up of 13 amino acids. V was clipped by 3 bases and J by 8 bases, with 11 bases between them. The germline V gene encodes CDR1 MNHNS and CDR2 SASEGT.

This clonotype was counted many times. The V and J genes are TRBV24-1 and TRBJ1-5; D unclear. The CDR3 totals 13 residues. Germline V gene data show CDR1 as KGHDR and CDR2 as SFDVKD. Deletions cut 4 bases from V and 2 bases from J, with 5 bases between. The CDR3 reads CATSESGNQPQHF. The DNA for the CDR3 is TGTGCCACCAGTGAATCGGGCAATCAGCCCCAGCATTTT.

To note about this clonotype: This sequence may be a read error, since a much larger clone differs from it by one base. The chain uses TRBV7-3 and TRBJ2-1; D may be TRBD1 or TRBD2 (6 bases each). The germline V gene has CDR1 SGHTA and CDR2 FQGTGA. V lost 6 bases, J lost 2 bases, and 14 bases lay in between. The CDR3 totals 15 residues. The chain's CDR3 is CASSLGGNTYNEQFF. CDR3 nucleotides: TGTGCCAGCAGTCTAGGGGGGAACACCTACAATGAGCAGTTCTTC.

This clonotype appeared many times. The CDR3 DNA reads TGCAGTGCTAGAGATCTAGCGGGGGGGGTCTACGAGCAGTACTTC. Protein product: CSARDLAGGVYEQYF. The rearrangement uses TRBV20-1 and TRBJ2-7; 12 bases align to TRBD2. With 0 bases clipped from V and 3 bases from J, the junction kept 3 bases outside the gene matches. Germline V gene sequence: CDR1 DFQATT, CDR2 SNEGSKA (reference sequence). The CDR3 totals 15 residues.

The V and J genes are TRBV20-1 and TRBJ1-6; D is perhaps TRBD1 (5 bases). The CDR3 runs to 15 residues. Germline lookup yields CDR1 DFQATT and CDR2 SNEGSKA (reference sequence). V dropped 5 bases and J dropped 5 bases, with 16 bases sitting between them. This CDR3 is CSAVPSGLNNSPLHF. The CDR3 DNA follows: TGCAGTGCTGTCCCCTCGGGGCTCAATAATTCACCCCTCCACTTT.

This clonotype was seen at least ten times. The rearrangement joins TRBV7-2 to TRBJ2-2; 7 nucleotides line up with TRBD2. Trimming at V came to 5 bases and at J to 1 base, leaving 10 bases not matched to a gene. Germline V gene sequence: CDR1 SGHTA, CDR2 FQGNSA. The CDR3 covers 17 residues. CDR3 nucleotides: TGTGCCAGCAGCCACAGCGGGGATAGGGGGAACACCGGGGAGCTGTTTTTT. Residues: CASSHSGDRGNTGELFF. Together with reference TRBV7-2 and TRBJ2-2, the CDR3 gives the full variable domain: GAGVSQSPSNKVTEKGKDVELRCDPISGHTALYWYRQSLGQGLEFLIYFQGNSAPDKSGLPSDRFSAERTGGSVSTLTIQRTQQEDSAVYLCASSHSGDRGNTGELFFGEGSRLTVL.

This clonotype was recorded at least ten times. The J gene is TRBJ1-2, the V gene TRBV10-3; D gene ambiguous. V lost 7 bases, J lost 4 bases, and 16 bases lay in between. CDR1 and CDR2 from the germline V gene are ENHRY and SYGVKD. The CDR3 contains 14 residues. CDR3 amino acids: CAIMEMYAPYGYTF. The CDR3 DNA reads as TGTGCCATCATGGAGATGTACGCTCCCTATGGCTACACCTTC.

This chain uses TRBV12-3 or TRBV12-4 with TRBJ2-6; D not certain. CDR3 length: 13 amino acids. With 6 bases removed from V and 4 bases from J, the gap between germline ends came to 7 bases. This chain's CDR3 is CASRVTGANVLTF. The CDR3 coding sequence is TGTGCCAGCAGAGTAACCGGGGCCAACGTCCTGACTTTC.

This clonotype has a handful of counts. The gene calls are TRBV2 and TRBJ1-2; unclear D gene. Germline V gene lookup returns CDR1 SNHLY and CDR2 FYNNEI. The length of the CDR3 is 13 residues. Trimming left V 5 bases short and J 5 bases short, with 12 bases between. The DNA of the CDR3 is TGTGCCAGCAGTCTGGCCCGAGGGTATGGCTACACCTTC. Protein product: CASSLARGYGYTF.

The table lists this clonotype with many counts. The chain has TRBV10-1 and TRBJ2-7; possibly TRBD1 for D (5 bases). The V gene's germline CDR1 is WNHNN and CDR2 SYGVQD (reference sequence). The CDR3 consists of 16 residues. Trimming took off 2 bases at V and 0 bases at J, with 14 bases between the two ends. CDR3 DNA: TGCGCCAGCAGTGAGGGTCGGGTCAGGGACTCCTACGAGCAGTACGTC. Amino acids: CASSEGRVRDSYEQYV.

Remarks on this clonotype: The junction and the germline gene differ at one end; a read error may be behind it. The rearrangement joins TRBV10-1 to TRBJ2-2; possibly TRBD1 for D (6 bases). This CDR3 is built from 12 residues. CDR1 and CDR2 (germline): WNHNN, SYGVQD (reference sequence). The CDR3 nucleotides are TGCGACAGCGCACAGGGACCCGGGGAGCTGTTTTTT. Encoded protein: CDSAQGPGELFF.

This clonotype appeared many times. In DNA, the CDR3 is TGCGCCAGCAGCTACGGACAGAACTCACCCCTCCACTTT. Its protein product is CASSYGQNSPLHF. The chain joins TRBV5-1 to TRBJ1-6; tentative D call: TRBD1 (6 bases). V lost 3 bases to trimming and J lost 10 bases, with 11 bases between them. In germline, CDR1 is SGHRS, CDR2 YFSETQ. CDR3 length equals 13 residues.

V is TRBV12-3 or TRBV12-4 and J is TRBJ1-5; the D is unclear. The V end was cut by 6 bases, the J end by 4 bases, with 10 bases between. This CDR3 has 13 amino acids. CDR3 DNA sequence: TGTGCCAGCAGACCGGGTCGTAATCAGCCCCAGCATTTT. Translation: CASRPGRNQPQHF.

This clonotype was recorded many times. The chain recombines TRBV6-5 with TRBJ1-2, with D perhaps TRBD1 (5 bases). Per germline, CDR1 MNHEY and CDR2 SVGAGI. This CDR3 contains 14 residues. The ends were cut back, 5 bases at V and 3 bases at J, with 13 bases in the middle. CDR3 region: CASSISGRDYGYTF. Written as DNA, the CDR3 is TGTGCCAGCAGTATATCAGGGAGGGACTATGGCTACACCTTC.

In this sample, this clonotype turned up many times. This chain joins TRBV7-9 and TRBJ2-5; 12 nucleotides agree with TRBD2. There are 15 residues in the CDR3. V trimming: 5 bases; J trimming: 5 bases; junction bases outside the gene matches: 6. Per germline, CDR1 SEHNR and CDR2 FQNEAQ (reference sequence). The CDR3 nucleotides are TGTGCCAGCAGCCCTAGCGGGGGGGTCGGGGAGACCCAGTACTTC. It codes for CASSPSGGVGETQYF.

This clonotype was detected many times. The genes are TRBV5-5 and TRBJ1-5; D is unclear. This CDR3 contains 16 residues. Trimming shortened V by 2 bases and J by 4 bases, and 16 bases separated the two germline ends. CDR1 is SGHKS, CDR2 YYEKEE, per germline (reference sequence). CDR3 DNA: TGTGCCAGCAGCTTTCGATCGGGAACCCCAAATCAGCCCCAGCATTTT. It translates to CASSFRSGTPNQPQHF.

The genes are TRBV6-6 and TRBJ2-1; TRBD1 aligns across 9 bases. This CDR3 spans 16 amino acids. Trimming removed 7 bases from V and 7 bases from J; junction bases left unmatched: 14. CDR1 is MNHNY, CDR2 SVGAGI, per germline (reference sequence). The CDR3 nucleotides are TGTGCCAGCACCCCACGCGGGACAGGGTCCATTAATGAGCAGTTCTTC. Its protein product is CASTPRGTGSINEQFF.

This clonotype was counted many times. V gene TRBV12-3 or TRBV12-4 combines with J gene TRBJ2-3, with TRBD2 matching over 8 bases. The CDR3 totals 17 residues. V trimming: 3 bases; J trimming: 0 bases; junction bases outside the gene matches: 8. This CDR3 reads CASSFLSGIPSTDTQYF. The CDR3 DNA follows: TGTGCCAGCAGTTTCCTTAGCGGGATTCCTAGCACAGATACGCAGTATTTT.

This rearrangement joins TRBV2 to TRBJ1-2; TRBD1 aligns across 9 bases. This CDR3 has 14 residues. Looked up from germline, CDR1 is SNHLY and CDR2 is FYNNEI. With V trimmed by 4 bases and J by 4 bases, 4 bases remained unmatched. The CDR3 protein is CASSGEQGAYGYTF. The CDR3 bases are TGTGCCAGCAGTGGGGAACAGGGGGCCTATGGCTACACCTTC.

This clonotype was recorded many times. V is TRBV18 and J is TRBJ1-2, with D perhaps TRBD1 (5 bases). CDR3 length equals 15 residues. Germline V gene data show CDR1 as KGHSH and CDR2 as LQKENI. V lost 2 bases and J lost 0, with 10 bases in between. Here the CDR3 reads CASSPETVSNYGYTF. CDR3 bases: TGTGCCAGCTCACCAGAGACAGTTTCTAACTATGGCTACACCTTC.

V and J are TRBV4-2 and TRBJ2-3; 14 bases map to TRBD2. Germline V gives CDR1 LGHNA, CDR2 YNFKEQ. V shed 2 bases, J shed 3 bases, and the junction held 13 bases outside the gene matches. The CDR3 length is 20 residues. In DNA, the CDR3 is TGTGCCAGCAGCCAACATCTTAAGACCGGGACTAGCGGGGGTACAGATACGCAGTATTTT. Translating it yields CASSQHLKTGTSGGTDTQYF.

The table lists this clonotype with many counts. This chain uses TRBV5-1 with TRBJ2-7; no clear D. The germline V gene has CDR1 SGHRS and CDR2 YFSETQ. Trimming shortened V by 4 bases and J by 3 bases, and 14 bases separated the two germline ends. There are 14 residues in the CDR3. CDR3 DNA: TGCGCCAGCAGCCGCGTTGGAACAAACTACGAGCAGTACTTC. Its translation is CASSRVGTNYEQYF.

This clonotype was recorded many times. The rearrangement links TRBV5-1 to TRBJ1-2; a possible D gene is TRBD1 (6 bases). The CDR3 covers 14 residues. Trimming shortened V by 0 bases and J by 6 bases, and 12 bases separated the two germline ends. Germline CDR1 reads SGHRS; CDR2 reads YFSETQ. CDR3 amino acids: CASSLEAGVNGYTF. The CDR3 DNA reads TGCGCCAGCAGCTTGGAGGCAGGGGTAAATGGCTACACCTTC.

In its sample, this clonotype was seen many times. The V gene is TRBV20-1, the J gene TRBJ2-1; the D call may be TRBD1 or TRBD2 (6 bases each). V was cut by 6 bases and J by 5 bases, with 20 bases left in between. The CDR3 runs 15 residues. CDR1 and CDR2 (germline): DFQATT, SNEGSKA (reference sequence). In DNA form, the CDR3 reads TGCAGTGCCCCCGGAGGGGGGACTGCAGACAATGAGCAGTTCTTC. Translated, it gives CSAPGGGTADNEQFF.

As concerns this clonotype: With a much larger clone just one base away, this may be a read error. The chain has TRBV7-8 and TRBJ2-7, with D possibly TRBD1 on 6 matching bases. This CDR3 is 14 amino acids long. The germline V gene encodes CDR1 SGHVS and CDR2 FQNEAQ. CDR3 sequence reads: CANSLAGVGYEQYV. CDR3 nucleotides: TGTGCCAACAGCTTAGCAGGGGTAGGCTACGAGCAGTACGTC.

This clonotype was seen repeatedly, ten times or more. The CDR3 sequence: CASSLPRPGGELFF. The DNA for the CDR3 is TGTGCCAGCAGTTTACCCCGCCCAGGCGGGGAGCTGTTTTTT. The V and J genes are TRBV28 and TRBJ2-2; D is undetermined. This CDR3 spans 14 amino acids. Deletions cut 2 bases from V and 7 bases from J, with 11 bases between. From germline, CDR1 is MDHEN and CDR2 SYDVKM.